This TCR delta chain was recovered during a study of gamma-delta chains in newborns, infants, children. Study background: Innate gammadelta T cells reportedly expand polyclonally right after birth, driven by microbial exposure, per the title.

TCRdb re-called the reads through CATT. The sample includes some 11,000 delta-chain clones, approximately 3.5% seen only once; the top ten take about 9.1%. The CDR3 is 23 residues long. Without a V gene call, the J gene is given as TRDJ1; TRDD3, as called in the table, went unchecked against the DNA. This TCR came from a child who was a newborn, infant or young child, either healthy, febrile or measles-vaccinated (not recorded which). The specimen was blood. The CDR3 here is CAFIWLPTSPQRLRDTGQDKLIF. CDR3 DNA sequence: TGTGCCTTTATTTGGCTTCCTACGTCCCCACAACGTTTAAGGGATACGGGTCAGGATAAACTCATCTTT.